This T cell receptor (beta chain) was recorded in a study of blood T cell repertoires in COVID-19. Profiled with immunoSEQ multiplex PCR; TCRdb holds only in-frame clones, not every one. This repertoire shows roughly 100,000 clones, over 65% found once; its top ten account for around 13%. Germline trimming cut 4 bases from V and 8 bases from J; bases unmatched to any gene: 11. Germline loops: CDR1 SGDLS, CDR2 YYNGEE. The CDR3 is 15 residues long. The chain employs TRBV9 and TRBJ1-4, with 7 bases that match TRBD1. This receptor was obtained from a human donor in a cohort sampled during active COVID-19. The sample taken for sequencing was peripheral blood. In DNA, the CDR3 is TGTGCCAGCAGCCTCGCCCCAGGGGGTGAGGAAAAACTGTTTTTT. Amino acids: CASSLAPGGEEKLFF. The full variable domain, completed using reference TRBV9 and TRBJ1-4, is DSGVTQTPKHLITATGQRVTLRCSPRSGDLSVYWYQQSLDQGLQFLIQYYNGEERAKGNILERFSAQQFPDLHSELNLSSLELGDSALYFCASSLAPGGEEKLFFGSGTQLSVL.